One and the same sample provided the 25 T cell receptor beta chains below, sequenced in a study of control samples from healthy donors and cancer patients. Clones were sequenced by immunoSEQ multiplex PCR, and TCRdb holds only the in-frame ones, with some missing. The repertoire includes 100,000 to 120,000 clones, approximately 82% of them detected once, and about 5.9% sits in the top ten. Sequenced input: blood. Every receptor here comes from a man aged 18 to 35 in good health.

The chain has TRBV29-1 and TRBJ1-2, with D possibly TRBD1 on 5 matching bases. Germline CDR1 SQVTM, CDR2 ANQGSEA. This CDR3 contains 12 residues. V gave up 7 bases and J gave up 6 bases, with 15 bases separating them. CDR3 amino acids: CSAREGVHGYTF. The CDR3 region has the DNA TGCAGCGCCAGGGAGGGCGTGCATGGCTACACCTTC.

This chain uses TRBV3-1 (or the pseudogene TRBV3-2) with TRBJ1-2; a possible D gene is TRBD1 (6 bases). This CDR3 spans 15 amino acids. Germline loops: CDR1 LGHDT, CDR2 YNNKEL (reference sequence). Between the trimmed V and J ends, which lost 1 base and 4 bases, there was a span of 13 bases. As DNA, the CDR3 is TGTGCCAGCAGCCAAGCCCGACAGGACCTCTATGGCTACACCTTC. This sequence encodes CASSQARQDLYGYTF.

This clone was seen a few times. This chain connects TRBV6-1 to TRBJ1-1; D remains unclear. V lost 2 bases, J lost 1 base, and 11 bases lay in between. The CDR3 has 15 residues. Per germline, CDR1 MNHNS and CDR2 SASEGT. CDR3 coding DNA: TGTGCCAGCAGTGAATGGGGAGGGAGGAACACTGAAGCTTTCTTT. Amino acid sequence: CASSEWGGRNTEAFF.

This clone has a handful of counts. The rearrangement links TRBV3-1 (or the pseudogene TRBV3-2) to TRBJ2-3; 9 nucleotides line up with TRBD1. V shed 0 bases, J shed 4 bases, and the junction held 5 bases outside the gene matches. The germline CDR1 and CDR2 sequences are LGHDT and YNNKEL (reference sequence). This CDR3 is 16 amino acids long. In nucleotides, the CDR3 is TGTGCCAGCAGCCAAGACTCGGGACAGGGATCAGATACGCAGTATTTT. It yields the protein CASSQDSGQGSDTQYF.

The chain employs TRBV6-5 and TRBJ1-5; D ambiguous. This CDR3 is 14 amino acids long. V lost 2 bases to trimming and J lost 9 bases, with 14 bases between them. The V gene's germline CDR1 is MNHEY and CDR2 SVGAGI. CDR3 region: CASSYKMLSGPQHF. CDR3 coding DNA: TGTGCCAGCAGTTACAAGATGCTCTCAGGGCCCCAGCATTTT.

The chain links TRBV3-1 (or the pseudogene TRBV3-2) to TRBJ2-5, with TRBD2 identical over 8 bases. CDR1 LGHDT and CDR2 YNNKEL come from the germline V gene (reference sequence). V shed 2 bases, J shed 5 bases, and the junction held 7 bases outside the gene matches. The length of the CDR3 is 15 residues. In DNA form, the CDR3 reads TGTGCCAGCAGCCAAACGGGACTAGTCGTGGAGACCCAGTACTTC. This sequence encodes CASSQTGLVVETQYF.

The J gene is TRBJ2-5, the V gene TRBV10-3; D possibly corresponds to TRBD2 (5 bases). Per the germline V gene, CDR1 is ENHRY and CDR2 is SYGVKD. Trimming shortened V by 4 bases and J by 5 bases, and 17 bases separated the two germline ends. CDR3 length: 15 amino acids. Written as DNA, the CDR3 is TGTGCCATCAGTGGATCGGACGGCGGGCAGGAGACCCAGTACTTC. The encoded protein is CAISGSDGGQETQYF.

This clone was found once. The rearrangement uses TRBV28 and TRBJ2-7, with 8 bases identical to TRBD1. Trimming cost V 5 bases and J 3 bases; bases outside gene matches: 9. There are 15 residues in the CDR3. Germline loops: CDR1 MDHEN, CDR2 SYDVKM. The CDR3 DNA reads TGTGCCAGCAGTGATCCGGGACAGGCTTACTACGAGCAGTACTTC. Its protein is CASSDPGQAYYEQYF.

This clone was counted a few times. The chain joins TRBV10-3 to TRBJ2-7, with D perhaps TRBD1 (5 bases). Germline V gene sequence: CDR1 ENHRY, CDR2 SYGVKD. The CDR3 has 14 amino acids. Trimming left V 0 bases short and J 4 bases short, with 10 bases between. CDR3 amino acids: CAISESNRQYEQYF. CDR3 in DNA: TGTGCCATCAGTGAGTCGAACAGACAGTACGAGCAGTACTTC.

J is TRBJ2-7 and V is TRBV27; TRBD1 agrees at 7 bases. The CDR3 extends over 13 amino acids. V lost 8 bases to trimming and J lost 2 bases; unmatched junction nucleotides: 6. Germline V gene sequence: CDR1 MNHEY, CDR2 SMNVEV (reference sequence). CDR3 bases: TGTGCCAGCGCGCCCGGGACAGCCTACGAGCAGTACTTC. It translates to CASAPGTAYEQYF.

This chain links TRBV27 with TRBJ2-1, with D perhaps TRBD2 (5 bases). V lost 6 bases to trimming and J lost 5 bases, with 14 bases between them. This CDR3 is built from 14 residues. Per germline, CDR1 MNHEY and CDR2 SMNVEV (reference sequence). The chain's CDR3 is CASRHGGRNNEQFF. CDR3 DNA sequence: TGTGCCAGCAGGCACGGAGGCCGGAACAATGAGCAGTTCTTC.

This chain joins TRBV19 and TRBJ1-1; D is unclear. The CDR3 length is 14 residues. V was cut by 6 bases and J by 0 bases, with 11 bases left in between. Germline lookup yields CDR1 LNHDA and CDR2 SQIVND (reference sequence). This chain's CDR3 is CASSNDLMNTEAFF. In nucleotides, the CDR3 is TGTGCCAGTAGCAATGACCTTATGAACACTGAAGCTTTCTTT.

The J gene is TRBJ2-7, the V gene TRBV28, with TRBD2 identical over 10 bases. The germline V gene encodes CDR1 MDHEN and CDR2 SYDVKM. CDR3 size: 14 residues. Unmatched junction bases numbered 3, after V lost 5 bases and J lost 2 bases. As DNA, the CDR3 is TGTGCCAGCAGTAGCGGGGGGGCAGCCTACGAGCAGTACTTC. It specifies CASSSGGAAYEQYF.

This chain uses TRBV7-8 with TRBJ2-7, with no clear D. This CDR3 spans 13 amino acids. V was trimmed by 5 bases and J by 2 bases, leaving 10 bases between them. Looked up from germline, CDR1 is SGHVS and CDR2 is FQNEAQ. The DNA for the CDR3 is TGTGCCAGCAGCGCTACAGTAACCTACGAGCAGTACTTC. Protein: CASSATVTYEQYF.

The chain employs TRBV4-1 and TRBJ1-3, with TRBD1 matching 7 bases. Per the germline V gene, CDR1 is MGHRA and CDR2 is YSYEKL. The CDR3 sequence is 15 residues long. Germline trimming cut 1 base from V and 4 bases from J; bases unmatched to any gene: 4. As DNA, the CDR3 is TGCGCCAGCAGCCAAGGGGGGACAGAAGGAAACACCATATATTTT. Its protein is CASSQGGTEGNTIYF.

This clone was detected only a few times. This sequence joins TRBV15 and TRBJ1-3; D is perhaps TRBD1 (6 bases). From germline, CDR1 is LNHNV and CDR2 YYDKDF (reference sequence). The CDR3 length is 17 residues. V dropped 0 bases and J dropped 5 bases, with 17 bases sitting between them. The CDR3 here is CATSRDRGARGRNTIYF. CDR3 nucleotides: TGTGCCACCAGCAGAGATAGAGGTGCCAGGGGTCGAAACACCATATATTTT.

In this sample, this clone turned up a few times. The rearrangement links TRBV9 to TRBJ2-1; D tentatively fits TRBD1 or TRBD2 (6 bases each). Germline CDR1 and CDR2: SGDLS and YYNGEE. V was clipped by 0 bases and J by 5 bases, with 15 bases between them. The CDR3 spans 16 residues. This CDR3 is CASSVGGLGGNNEQFF. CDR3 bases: TGTGCCAGCAGCGTAGGGGGCCTGGGGGGCAACAATGAGCAGTTCTTC.

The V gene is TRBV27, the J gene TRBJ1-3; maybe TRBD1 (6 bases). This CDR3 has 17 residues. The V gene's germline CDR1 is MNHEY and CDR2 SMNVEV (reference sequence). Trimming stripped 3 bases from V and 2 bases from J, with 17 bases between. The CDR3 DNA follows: TGTGCCAGCAGTTTGGACCCGGAAGGGGGGGCTGGAAACACCATATATTTT. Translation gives CASSLDPEGGAGNTIYF.

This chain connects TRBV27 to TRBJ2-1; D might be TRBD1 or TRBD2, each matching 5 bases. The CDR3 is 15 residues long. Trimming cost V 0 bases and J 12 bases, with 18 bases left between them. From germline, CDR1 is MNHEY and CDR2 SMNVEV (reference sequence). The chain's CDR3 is CASSLSGLGDYGQFF. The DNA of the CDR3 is TGTGCCAGCAGTTTATCCGGACTGGGGGATTACGGGCAGTTCTTC.

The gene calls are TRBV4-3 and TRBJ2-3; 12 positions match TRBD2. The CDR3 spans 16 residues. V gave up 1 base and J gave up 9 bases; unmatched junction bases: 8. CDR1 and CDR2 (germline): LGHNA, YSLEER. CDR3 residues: CASSQVTSGGTGTQYF. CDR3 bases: TGCGCCAGCAGCCAAGTGACTAGCGGGGGAACGGGCACGCAGTATTTT.

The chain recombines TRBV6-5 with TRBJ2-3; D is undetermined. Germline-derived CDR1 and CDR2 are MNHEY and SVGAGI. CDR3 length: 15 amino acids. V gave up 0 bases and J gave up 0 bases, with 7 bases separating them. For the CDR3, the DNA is TGTGCCAGCAGTTACTCGGGCAGTAGCACAGATACGCAGTATTTT. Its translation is CASSYSGSSTDTQYF.

The CDR3 DNA sequence: TGTGCCAGCAGCTCCTGGGACAGGGCCCAAGAGACCCAGTACTTC. It yields the protein CASSSWDRAQETQYF. The gene calls are TRBV9 and TRBJ2-5; 9 positions match TRBD1. V gave up 4 bases and J gave up 1 base; unmatched junction bases: 5. The germline V gene has CDR1 SGDLS and CDR2 YYNGEE. CDR3 length: 15 residues.

The CDR3 DNA reads TGTGCCAGCAGTTTACCTTCAGGGAGGAGGGAGCAGTACTTC. It codes for CASSLPSGRREQYF. This chain uses TRBV28 with TRBJ2-7; a possible D gene is TRBD2 (6 bases). CDR1 MDHEN and CDR2 SYDVKM come from the germline V gene. The CDR3 runs 14 residues. With 2 bases removed from V and 7 bases from J, the gap between germline ends came to 15 bases.

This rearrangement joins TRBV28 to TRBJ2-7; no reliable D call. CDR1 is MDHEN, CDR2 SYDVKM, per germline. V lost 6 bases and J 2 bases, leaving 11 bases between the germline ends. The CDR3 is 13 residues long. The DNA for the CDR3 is TGTGCCAGCAGCCGGCCGCCCACCTACGAGCAGTACTTC. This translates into CASSRPPTYEQYF.

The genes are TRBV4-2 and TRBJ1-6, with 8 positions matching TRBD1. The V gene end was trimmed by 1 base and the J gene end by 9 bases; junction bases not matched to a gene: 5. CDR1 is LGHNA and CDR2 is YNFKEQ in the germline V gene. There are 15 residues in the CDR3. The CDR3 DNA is TGTGCCAGCAGCCAAGGGGACAGGCCATTTTCACCCCTCCACTTT. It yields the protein CASSQGDRPFSPLHF.